This TCR beta chain was identified during a study of blood T cell repertoires in COVID-19. TCRdb's table, derived via immunoSEQ multiplex PCR, lists solely in-frame clones and lacks some. In the table there are 210,000 or so clones, less than 90% of which are singletons. The V gene lost 3 bases and the J gene lost 1 base, with 6 bases spanning the gap. The CDR3 is made up of 13 amino acids. Germline V gene data show CDR1 as SGHTA and CDR2 as FQGNSA. Material for sequencing was peripheral blood. The TCR originated in a woman in her 50s with acute or convalescent COVID-19. The gene calls are TRBV7-2 and TRBJ1-1; D is uncertain. The CDR3 loop is CASSFGRNTEAFF. Written as DNA, the CDR3 is TGTGCCAGCAGCTTTGGCAGGAACACTGAAGCTTTCTTT.